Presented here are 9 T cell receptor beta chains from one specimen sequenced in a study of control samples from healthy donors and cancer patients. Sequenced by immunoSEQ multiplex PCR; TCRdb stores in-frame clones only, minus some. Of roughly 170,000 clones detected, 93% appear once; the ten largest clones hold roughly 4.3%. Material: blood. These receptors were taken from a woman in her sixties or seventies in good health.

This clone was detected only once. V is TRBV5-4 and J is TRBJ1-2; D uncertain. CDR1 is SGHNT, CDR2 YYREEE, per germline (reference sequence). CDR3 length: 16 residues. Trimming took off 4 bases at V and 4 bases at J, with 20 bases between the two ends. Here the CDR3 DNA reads TGTGCCAGCAGCCCAAAGACATCTTACCCTTTCTATGGCTACACCTTC. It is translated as CASSPKTSYPFYGYTF. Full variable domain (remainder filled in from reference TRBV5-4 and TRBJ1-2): ETGVTQSPTHLIKTRGQQVTLRCSSQSGHNTVSWYQQALGQGPQFIFQYYREEENGRGNFPPRFSGLQFPNYSSELNVNALELDDSALYLCASSPKTSYPFYGYTFGSGTRLTVV.

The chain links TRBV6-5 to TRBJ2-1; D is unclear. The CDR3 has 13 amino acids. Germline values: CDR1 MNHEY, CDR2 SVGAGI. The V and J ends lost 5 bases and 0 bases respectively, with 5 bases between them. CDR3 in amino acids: CASSQPSYNEQFF. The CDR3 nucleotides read TGTGCCAGCAGTCAGCCCTCCTACAATGAGCAGTTCTTC.

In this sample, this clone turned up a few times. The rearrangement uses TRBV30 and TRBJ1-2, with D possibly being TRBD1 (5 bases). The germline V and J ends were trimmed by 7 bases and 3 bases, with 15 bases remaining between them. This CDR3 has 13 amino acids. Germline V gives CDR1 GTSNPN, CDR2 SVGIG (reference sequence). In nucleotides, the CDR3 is TGTGCCTTTGGGACGGATGATGACTATGGCTACACCTTC. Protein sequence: CAFGTDDDYGYTF.

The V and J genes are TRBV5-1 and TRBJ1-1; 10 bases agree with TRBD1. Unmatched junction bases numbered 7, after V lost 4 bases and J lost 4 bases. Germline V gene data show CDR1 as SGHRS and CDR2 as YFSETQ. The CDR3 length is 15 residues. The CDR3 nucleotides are TGCGCCAGCAGCCACGACGGACAGGGGGGCACTGAAGCTTTCTTT. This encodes CASSHDGQGGTEAFF.

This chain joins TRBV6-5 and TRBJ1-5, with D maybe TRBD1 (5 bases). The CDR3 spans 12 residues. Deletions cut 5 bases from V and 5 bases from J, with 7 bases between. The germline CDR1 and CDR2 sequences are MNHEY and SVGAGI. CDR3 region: CASSQTDQPQHF. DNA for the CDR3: TGTGCCAGCAGTCAGACAGATCAGCCCCAGCATTTT.

The chain's CDR3 is CASSNQGEKLFF. DNA of the CDR3: TGTGCCAGCAGCAATCAGGGGGAAAAACTGTTTTTT. The genes are TRBV13 and TRBJ1-4; possibly TRBD1 for D (6 bases). The CDR3 covers 12 residues. Germline V lookup: CDR1 PRHDT, CDR2 FYEKMQ (reference sequence). Trimming shortened V by 5 bases and J by 8 bases, and 9 bases separated the two germline ends.

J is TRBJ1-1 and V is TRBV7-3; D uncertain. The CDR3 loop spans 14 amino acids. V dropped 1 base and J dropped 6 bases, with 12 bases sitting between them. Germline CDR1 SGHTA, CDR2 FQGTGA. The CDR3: CASSLNWGNPEAFF. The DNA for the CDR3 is TGTGCCAGCAGCTTAAACTGGGGAAATCCTGAAGCTTTCTTT.

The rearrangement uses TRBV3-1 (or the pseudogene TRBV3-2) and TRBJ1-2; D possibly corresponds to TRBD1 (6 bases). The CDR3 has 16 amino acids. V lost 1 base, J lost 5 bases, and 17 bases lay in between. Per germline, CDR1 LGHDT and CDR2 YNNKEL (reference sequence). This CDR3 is CASSQVRTDSLYGYTF. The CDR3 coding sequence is TGTGCCAGCAGCCAAGTCCGGACAGATTCCCTGTATGGCTACACCTTC.

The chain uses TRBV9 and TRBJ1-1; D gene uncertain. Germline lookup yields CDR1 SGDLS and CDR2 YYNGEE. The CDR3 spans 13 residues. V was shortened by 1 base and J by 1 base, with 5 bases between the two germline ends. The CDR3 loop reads CASSVLGNTEAFF. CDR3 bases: TGTGCCAGCAGCGTACTCGGGAACACTGAAGCTTTCTTT.